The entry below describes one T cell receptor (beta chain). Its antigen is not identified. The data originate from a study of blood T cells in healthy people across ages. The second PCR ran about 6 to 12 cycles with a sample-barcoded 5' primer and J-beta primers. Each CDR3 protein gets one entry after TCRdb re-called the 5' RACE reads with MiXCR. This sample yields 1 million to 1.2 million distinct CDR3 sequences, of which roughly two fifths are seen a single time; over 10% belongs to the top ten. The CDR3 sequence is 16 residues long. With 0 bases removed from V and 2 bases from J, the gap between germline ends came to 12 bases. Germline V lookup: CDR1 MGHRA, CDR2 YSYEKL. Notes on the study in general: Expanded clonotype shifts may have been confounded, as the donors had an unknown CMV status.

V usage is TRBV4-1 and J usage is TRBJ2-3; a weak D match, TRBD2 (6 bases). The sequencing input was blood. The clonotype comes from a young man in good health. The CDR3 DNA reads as TGCGCCAGCAGCCAAGACTCCGGACTACTCACAGATACGCAGTATTTT. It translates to CASSQDSGLLTDTQYF.